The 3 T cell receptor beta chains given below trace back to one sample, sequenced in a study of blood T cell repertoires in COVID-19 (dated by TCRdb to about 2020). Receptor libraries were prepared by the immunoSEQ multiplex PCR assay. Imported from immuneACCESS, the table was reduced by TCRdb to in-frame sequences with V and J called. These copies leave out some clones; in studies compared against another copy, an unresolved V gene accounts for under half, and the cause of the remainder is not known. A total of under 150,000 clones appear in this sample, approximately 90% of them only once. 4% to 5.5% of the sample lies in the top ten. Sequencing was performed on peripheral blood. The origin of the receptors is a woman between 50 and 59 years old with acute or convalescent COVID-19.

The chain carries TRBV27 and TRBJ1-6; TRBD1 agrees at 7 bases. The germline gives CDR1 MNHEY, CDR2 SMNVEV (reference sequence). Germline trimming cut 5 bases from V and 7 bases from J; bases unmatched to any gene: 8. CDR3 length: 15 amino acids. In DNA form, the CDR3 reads TGTGCCAGCAGTCATCGAACAGGGGACAATTCACCCCTCCACTTT. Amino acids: CASSHRTGDNSPLHF.

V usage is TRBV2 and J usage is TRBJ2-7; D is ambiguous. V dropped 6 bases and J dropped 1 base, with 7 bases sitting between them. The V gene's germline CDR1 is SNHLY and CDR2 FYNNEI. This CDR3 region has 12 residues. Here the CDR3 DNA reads TGTGCCAGCAGGGCCACATCCTACGAGCAGTACTTC. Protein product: CASRATSYEQYF.

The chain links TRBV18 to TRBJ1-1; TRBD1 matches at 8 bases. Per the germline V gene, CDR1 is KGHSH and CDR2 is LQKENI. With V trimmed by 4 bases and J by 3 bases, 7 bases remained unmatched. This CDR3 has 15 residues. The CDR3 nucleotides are TGTGCCAGCTCACTCCAGGGGGCGGCGGACACTGAAGCTTTCTTT. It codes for CASSLQGAADTEAFF.